This section outlines one TCR beta chain sequence together with its context. Its antigen is undetermined. This record belongs to a study of T cell responses to AZD1222 COVID-19 vaccine. Findings and caveats of the study: Donors, mostly white British, included more females; clonal diversity was possibly underestimated. The reported proportion of spike-specific TCRs targeting unmutated variant regions was nearly half.

The V end was cut by 3 bases, the J end by 13 bases, with 18 bases between. This CDR3 has 13 amino acids. Clones were sequenced by immunoSEQ multiplex PCR, and TCRdb holds only the in-frame ones, with some missing. This sample has 25,000 or so clones; 92% occur once, and the top ten carry roughly 8.4%. Second doses at about 4 or about 12 weeks were pooled. The V gene is TRBV12-3 or TRBV12-4, the J gene TRBJ1-2; D is uncertain. This material consisted of peripheral blood, taken 28 days after the second AZD1222 dose. The TCR sequence derives from an adult who received the AZD1222 COVID-19 vaccine. This CDR3 is CASSFRHYWPATF. DNA for the CDR3: TGTGCCAGCAGTTTCAGGCATTACTGGCCAGCCACCTTC.